This TCR beta chain was retrieved from a study of shared clonotypes between healthy human individuals. On the study more broadly: Samples came from two female and three male donors aged 18 to 49. Per donor, CD8 memory used one plate, CD8 naive used two, CD4 memory used three and CD4 naive used three. Study-level points and caveats: It was only blood that was sampled, and tissue repertoires likely differ.

A note on this clone: The antigen remains unidentified.

Everyone who donated was a Caucasian adult who lived in Nashville, Tennessee. Clones were read by immunoSEQ multiplex PCR, and TCRdb kept only the in-frame ones, dropping some. This table has roughly 1,500,000 clones, approximately 98% appearing once. This CDR3 contains 16 residues. Germline V lookup: CDR1 SGHTA, CDR2 FQGTGA. J lost 3 bases, V lost 5 bases, and 7 bases had no gene match. The sequence was obtained from a man aged 25-45 years in good health. V and J are TRBV7-3 and TRBJ2-1; 10 bases align to TRBD2. Sequencing used naive CD4+ T cells sorted from blood. Subset given: CD45RA+ positively selected. CDR3 in amino acids: CASSPGVAGGYNEQFF. CDR3 nucleotides: TGTGCCAGCAGCCCAGGGGTAGCGGGAGGCTACAATGAGCAGTTCTTC.